These 20 T cell receptor beta chains were all obtained from the same sample, sequenced in a study of early T cells in non-severe SARS-CoV-2 infection. Via MiXCR, TCRdb re-called the 5' RACE reads, giving one row per CDR3 protein. The sample lists about 56,000 distinct CDR3 sequences; over 9.5% were seen once. The sample comprised whole blood. These receptors all come from an adult who was a healthcare worker with PCR-confirmed SARS-CoV-2 infection or an uninfected control (not recorded which).

As DNA, the CDR3 is TGTGCCACCTCCGACGGGACGTCTAACTATGGCTACACCTTC. It encodes CATSDGTSNYGYTF. The chain is built from TRBV24-1 and TRBJ1-2, with D perhaps TRBD1 (5 bases). Germline values: CDR1 KGHDR, CDR2 SFDVKD. The CDR3 contains 14 residues. Trimming pared 9 bases from V and 0 bases from J, leaving 13 bases between.

This clonotype was seen only a few times. The rearrangement uses TRBV4-2 and TRBJ2-6, with 7 bases aligning to TRBD1. V was pared by 2 bases and J by 0 bases, with 4 bases of the junction left unmatched. The CDR3 covers 17 residues. Per germline, CDR1 LGHNA and CDR2 YNFKEQ. CDR3 in amino acids: CASSQIRQGSGANVLTF. The CDR3 coding sequence is TGTGCCAGCAGCCAAATTCGACAGGGCTCTGGGGCCAACGTCCTGACTTTC.

In DNA, the CDR3 is TGCAGTGCCGCCAAGGGGTGGGGCACTGAAGCTTTCTTT. Protein sequence: CSAAKGWGTEAFF. The J gene is TRBJ1-1, the V gene TRBV20-1; D possibly corresponds to TRBD1 (5 bases). The CDR3 sequence is 13 residues long. Trimming removed 6 bases at V and 4 bases at J, with 15 bases between. In germline, CDR1 is DFQATT, CDR2 SNEGSKA (reference sequence).

This clonotype appeared many times. The chain combines TRBV29-1 with TRBJ2-7, with unresolved D. CDR3 length equals 15 residues. The germline V gene encodes CDR1 SQVTM and CDR2 ANQGSEA. V lost 4 bases and J 1 base, leaving 17 bases between the germline ends. DNA for the CDR3: TGCAGCGTTGTCCCCCTGGGCCCCGGGTCCTACGAGCAGTACTTC. Translating gives CSVVPLGPGSYEQYF.

This clonotype has at least ten counts. The rearrangement links TRBV12-3 or TRBV12-4 to TRBJ1-5, with D uncertain. V was trimmed by 6 bases and J by 0 bases, leaving 12 bases between them. This CDR3 has 15 residues. CDR3 residues: CASSPGPTSNQPQHF. The CDR3 bases are TGTGCCAGCAGCCCCGGACCGACTAGCAATCAGCCCCAGCATTTT.

The chain links TRBV27 to TRBJ2-7; unclear D gene. Trimming took off 2 bases at V and 0 bases at J, with 11 bases between the two ends. Germline V lookup: CDR1 MNHEY, CDR2 SMNVEV (reference sequence). CDR3 length: 15 residues. CDR3 in DNA: TGTGCCAGCAGTTTAGCTATTGGTAGCTCCTACGAGCAGTACTTC. This codes for CASSLAIGSSYEQYF.

This clonotype was found many times. This rearrangement joins TRBV6-2 or TRBV6-3 to TRBJ2-1; 8 bases map to TRBD2. The length of the CDR3 is 14 residues. With 8 bases clipped from V and 1 base from J, the junction kept 4 bases outside the gene matches. Germline CDR1 reads MNHEY; CDR2 reads SVGEGT. The CDR3 sequence: CASFKRESYNEQFF. The CDR3 DNA sequence: TGTGCCAGCTTCAAGCGGGAGTCCTACAATGAGCAGTTCTTC.

In this sample, this clonotype turned up many times. CDR3 region: CASSPSLTETQYF. The CDR3 DNA is TGTGCCAGCTCACCATCTTTGACAGAGACCCAGTACTTC. The V call is TRBV18, the J call TRBJ2-5; D call uncertain. V was shortened by 2 bases and J by 4 bases, with 8 bases between the two germline ends. This CDR3 has 13 amino acids. Germline V gene sequence: CDR1 KGHSH, CDR2 LQKENI. The whole variable domain, filled in from reference TRBV18 and TRBJ2-5, reads NAGVMQNPRHLVRRRGQEARLRCSPMKGHSHVYWYRQLPEEGLKFMVYLQKENIIDESGMPKERFSAEFPKEGPSILRIQQVVRGDSAAYFCASSPSLTETQYFGPGTRLLVL.

The chain is built from TRBV6-2 or TRBV6-3 and TRBJ2-2; D not certain. Germline V gene lookup returns CDR1 MNHEY and CDR2 SVGEGT. Trimming took 9 bases from V and 6 from J, leaving 8 bases between them. The CDR3 is made up of 11 amino acids. DNA for the CDR3: TGTGCCAGTCACGTTGCCGGGGAGCTGTTTTTT. Protein: CASHVAGELFF.

A few counts support this clonotype. The J gene is TRBJ2-6, the V gene TRBV7-8; D gene unclear. CDR1 and CDR2 (germline): SGHVS, FQNEAQ. This CDR3 contains 16 residues. The V gene lost 1 base and the J gene lost 0 bases, with 7 bases spanning the gap. CDR3: CASSLEWRSGANVLTF. CDR3 DNA: TGTGCCAGCAGCTTAGAATGGCGCTCTGGGGCCAACGTCCTGACTTTC.

This clonotype was seen more than once but under ten times. The rearrangement joins TRBV2 to TRBJ2-1; unclear D gene. The ends were cut back, 0 bases at V and 9 bases at J, with 6 bases in the middle. The germline CDR1 and CDR2 sequences are SNHLY and FYNNEI. This CDR3 is built from 12 residues. The CDR3 spells CASSEARREQFF. The CDR3 DNA reads TGTGCCAGCAGTGAAGCAAGGCGTGAGCAGTTCTTC.

This clonotype was counted many times. V gene TRBV7-2 combines with J gene TRBJ2-7; 11 bases map to TRBD1. J was trimmed by 3 bases and V by 0 bases; bases with no gene match: 1. Looked up from germline, CDR1 is SGHTA and CDR2 is FQGNSA. CDR3 size: 15 residues. CDR3 coding DNA: TGTGCCAGCAGCTTAGCCGGGACAGGGGGCTACGAGCAGTACTTC. This codes for CASSLAGTGGYEQYF. Supplemented by reference TRBV7-2 and TRBJ2-7, the full variable domain reads GAGVSQSPSNKVTEKGKDVELRCDPISGHTALYWYRQSLGQGLEFLIYFQGNSAPDKSGLPSDRFSAERTGGSVSTLTIQRTQQEDSAVYLCASSLAGTGGYEQYFGPGTRLTVT.

This clonotype was counted only a few times. The chain uses TRBV10-3 and TRBJ2-3; TRBD2 agrees at 7 bases. J lost 1 base, V lost 0 bases, and 1 base had no gene match. This CDR3 comprises 15 residues. From germline, CDR1 is ENHRY and CDR2 SYGVKD. For the CDR3, the DNA is TGTGCCATCAGTGAGTCAACTAGCGGCACAGATACGCAGTATTTT. Translated, it gives CAISESTSGTDTQYF.

This clonotype was seen a few times. The chain uses TRBV20-1 and TRBJ2-3, with TRBD2 as a possible D gene (5 bases). The length of the CDR3 is 12 residues. Germline CDR1 reads DFQATT; CDR2 reads SNEGSKA (reference sequence). The V and J ends lost 3 bases and 4 bases respectively, with 8 bases between them. The CDR3 is CSASGNPDTQYF. CDR3 coding DNA: TGCAGTGCTAGCGGGAACCCAGATACGCAGTATTTT.

This clonotype was recorded at least ten times. The CDR3 loop reads CASSSSPDRAFPNSPLHF. The DNA of the CDR3 is TGTGCCAGCAGCTCATCCCCGGACAGGGCATTCCCCAATTCACCCCTCCACTTT. The V gene is TRBV7-6, the J gene TRBJ1-6; TRBD1 agrees at 8 bases. Unmatched junction bases numbered 15, after V lost 4 bases and J lost 7 bases. The CDR3 totals 18 residues. Germline V gene lookup returns CDR1 SGHVS and CDR2 FNYEAQ.

This clonotype appeared many times. This chain joins TRBV7-2 and TRBJ1-4, with D possibly TRBD1 on 6 matching bases. CDR3 length: 16 residues. V dropped 1 base and J dropped 6 bases, with 15 bases sitting between them. From germline, CDR1 is SGHTA and CDR2 FQGNSA. The CDR3 DNA sequence: TGTGCCAGCAGCTTAGGAGTATCGGGGGGCTATGAAAAACTGTTTTTT. Translating it yields CASSLGVSGGYEKLFF.

In this sample, this clonotype turned up many times. This rearrangement joins TRBV7-9 to TRBJ1-1; D unresolved. Deletions cut 0 bases from V and 3 bases from J, with 5 bases between. CDR3 length: 13 amino acids. The V gene's germline CDR1 is SEHNR and CDR2 FQNEAQ (reference sequence). CDR3 loop: CASSLASDTEAFF. CDR3 DNA: TGTGCCAGCAGCTTAGCCAGCGACACTGAAGCTTTCTTT.

The table lists this clonotype with many counts. The rearrangement uses TRBV5-4 and TRBJ2-1; 13 bases agree with TRBD2. CDR3 size: 17 residues. Germline-derived CDR1 and CDR2 are SGHNT and YYREEE (reference sequence). Losses at the gene ends were 4 bases for V and 5 bases for J; bases not matched to a gene: 9. CDR3 loop: CASSRYLGLAGDNEQFF. DNA of the CDR3: TGTGCCAGCAGCAGATACCTAGGACTAGCGGGAGACAATGAGCAGTTCTTC.

This clonotype was observed at least ten times. The rearrangement uses TRBV3-1 and TRBJ2-7, with D hard to call. CDR1 LGHDT and CDR2 YNNKEL come from the germline V gene (reference sequence). Deletions cut 4 bases from V and 0 bases from J, with 4 bases between. The CDR3 runs to 12 residues. The CDR3 sequence is CASSLSSYEQYF. For the CDR3, the DNA is TGTGCCAGCAGCCTCAGCTCCTACGAGCAGTACTTC.

The V gene is TRBV29-1, the J gene TRBJ1-1, with TRBD1 matching 7 bases. V gave up 5 bases and J gave up 0 bases; unmatched junction bases: 3. Looked up from germline, CDR1 is SQVTM and CDR2 is ANQGSEA. This CDR3 has 13 residues. DNA for the CDR3: TGCAGCGTTAAGGGACAGCTGAACACTGAAGCTTTCTTT. Its protein product is CSVKGQLNTEAFF.